This is a list of T cell receptor beta chains from one sample in a study of blood T cells in healthy people across ages. A single record per CDR3 protein comes from TCRdb applying MiXCR to the 5' RACE reads. The table lists more than 800,000 distinct CDR3 sequences, under 35% of them singletons, with approximately 15% in the top ten. The sample was blood. The receptors stem from a woman at least 80 years old in good health. Each CDR3 is given without its conserved first and last residue.

CDR3 protein	V gene	J gene
ASSPGLGIGETQY	TRBV18	TRBJ2-5
ASSPTRTETYNEQY	TRBV27	TRBJ2-5
ASSLFLGKDNHGYT	TRBV5-5	TRBJ1-2
ASSLRDRGHDYEQY	TRBV7-8	TRBJ2-7
ASSTPGPTYGYT	TRBV5-1	TRBJ1-2
SARTGRNEKLF	TRBV29-1	TRBJ1-4
ASSLRQGEAF	TRBV7-8	TRBJ1-1
ASSMTSGLSYNEQF	TRBV19	TRBJ2-1
ASSLTDRGSSYGYT	TRBV7-2	TRBJ1-2
ASSRGGGPLHLSPRYGYT	TRBV28	TRBJ1-2
AISPGGTFGETQY	TRBV7-2	TRBJ2-5
ASSFSGAASSEQF	TRBV11-3	TRBJ2-1
ASRPPSLFTSSYNEQF	TRBV6-1	TRBJ2-1
SAPSDLDSNTEAF	TRBV20-1	TRBJ1-1
ASGGGHSPGTTRLFSGNTIY	TRBV12-3/TRBV12-4	TRBJ1-3
ASSYPALQETQY	TRBV5-5	TRBJ2-5
ASNPHRTVDWGEQF	TRBV7-2	TRBJ2-1
AISEAQRGLNTDTQY	TRBV10-3	TRBJ2-3
ATSGTGKFETQY	TRBV24-1	TRBJ2-5
ASSLTGTVYSNQPRH	TRBV5-6	TRBJ1-5
ASSQTSGGYNEQY	TRBV7-2	TRBJ2-7
ASSRTTRVGTEAF	TRBV3-1	TRBJ1-1
ASCPSGGSTDTQY	TRBV7-2	TRBJ2-3
ASSSDSYNEQF	TRBV7-8	TRBJ2-1
ASGLGLAGGQETQY	TRBV12-5	TRBJ2-5
ASSVNPSTDTQY	TRBV9	TRBJ2-3
ASSFPSSRSDNEQF	TRBV7-2	TRBJ2-1
ASSFGPGYNSPLH	TRBV5-1	TRBJ1-6
ASSSTGRGSYEQY	TRBV6-2/TRBV6-3	TRBJ2-7
ASSEEDWTNEQF	TRBV10-1	TRBJ2-1
ASRTGGALANYGYT	TRBV7-2	TRBJ1-2
ASRATGRYEQY	TRBV7-2	NA
AWILDRGYGHT	TRBV30	TRBJ1-2
ASSLGTGGKSTEAF	TRBV7-9	TRBJ1-1
ASSQATGEQY	TRBV3-1	TRBJ2-7
ASSLQGNSYEQY	TRBV7-8	TRBJ2-7
ASSPWTSSYGTQY	TRBV18	TRBJ2-3
SAREVAGTDTQY	TRBV20-1	TRBJ2-3
ASSLRSWAPWEKLF	TRBV11-2	TRBJ1-4
ASAPKSLGHNEQF	TRBV2	TRBJ2-1
ASSEMIQETQD	TRBV6-1	TRBJ2-5
ASSLSPRTFGYT	TRBV5-5	TRBJ1-2